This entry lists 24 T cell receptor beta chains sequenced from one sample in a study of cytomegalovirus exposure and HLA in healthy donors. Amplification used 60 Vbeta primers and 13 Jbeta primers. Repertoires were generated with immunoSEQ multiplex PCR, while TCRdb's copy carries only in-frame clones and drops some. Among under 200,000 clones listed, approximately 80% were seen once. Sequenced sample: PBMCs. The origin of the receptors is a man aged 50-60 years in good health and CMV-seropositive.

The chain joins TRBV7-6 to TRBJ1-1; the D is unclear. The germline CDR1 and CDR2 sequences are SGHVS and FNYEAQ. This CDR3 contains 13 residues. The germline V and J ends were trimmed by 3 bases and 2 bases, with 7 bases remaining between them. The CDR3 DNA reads TGTGCCAGCAGCTTTGCCAGAAACACTGAAGCTTTCTTT. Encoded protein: CASSFARNTEAFF.

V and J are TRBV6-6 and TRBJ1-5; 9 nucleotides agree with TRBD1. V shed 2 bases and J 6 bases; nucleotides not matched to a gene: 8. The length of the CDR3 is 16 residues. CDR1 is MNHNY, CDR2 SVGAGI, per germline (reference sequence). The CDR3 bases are TGTGCCAGCAGTTACGGTCCACAGGGGGCATTTCAGCCCCAGCATTTT. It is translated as CASSYGPQGAFQPQHF.

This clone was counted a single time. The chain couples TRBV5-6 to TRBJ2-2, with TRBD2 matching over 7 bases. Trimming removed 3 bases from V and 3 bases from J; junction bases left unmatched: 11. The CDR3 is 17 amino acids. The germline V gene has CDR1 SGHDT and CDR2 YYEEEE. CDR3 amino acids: CASSSFAGEIDTGELFF. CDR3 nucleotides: TGTGCCAGCAGCTCCTTTGCGGGAGAGATTGACACCGGGGAGCTGTTTTTT.

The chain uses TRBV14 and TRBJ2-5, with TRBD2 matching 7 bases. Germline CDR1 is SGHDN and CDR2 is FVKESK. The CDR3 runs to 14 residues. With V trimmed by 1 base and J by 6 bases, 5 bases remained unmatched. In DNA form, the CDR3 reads TGTGCCAGCAGCCAAGGGCGGGGGATAAAGACCCAGTACTTC. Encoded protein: CASSQGRGIKTQYF.

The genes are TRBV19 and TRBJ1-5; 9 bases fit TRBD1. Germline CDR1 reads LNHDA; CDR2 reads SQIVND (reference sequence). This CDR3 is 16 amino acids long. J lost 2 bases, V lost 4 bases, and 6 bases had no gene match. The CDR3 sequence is CASSTRTGVGNQPQHF. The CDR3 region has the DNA TGTGCCAGTAGTACAAGGACAGGGGTAGGCAATCAGCCCCAGCATTTT.

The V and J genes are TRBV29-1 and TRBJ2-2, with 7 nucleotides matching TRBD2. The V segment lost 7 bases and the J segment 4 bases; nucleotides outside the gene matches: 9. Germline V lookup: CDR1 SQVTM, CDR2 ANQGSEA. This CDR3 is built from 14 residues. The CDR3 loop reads CSAGGSGGTGELFF. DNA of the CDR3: TGCAGCGCTGGGGGGTCGGGGGGCACCGGGGAGCTGTTTTTT.

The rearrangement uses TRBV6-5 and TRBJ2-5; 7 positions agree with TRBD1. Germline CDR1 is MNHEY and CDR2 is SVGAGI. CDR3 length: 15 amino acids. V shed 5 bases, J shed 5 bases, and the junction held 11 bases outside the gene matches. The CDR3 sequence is CASSQQGTWGETQYF. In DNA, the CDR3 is TGTGCCAGCAGTCAACAGGGGACCTGGGGGGAGACCCAGTACTTC.

CDR3: CASSFAAGSTGNTIYF. The CDR3 nucleotides are TGTGCCAGCAGCTTCGCGGCGGGTTCTACTGGAAACACCATATATTTT. The V call is TRBV5-8, the J call TRBJ1-3; D is unclear. V lost 2 bases and J lost 2, with 14 bases in between. Germline assignment: CDR1 SGHTS and CDR2 YDEGEE. The CDR3 has 16 amino acids.

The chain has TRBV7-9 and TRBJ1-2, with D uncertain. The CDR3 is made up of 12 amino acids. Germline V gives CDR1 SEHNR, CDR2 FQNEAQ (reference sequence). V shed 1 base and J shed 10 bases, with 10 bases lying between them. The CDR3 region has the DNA TGTGCCAGCAGCTTAGGACACAAAAACTACACCTTC. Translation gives CASSLGHKNYTF.

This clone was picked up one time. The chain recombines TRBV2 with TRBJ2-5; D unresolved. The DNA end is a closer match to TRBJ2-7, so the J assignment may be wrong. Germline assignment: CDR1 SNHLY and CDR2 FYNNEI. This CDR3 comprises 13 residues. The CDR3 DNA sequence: TGTGCCAGCAGGTCCTTAAGCTCCTACGAGCAGTACTTC. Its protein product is CASRSLSSYEQYF.

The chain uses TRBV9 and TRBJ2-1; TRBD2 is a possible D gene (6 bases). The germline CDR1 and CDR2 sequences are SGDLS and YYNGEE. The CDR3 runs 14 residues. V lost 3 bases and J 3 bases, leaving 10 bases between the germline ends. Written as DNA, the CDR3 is TGTGCCAGCAGCGCTAGCGTCCTCTACAATGAGCAGTTCTTC. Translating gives CASSASVLYNEQFF. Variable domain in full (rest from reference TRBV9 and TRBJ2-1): DSGVTQTPKHLITATGQRVTLRCSPRSGDLSVYWYQQSLDQGLQFLIQYYNGEERAKGNILERFSAQQFPDLHSELNLSSLELGDSALYFCASSASVLYNEQFFGPGTRLTVL.

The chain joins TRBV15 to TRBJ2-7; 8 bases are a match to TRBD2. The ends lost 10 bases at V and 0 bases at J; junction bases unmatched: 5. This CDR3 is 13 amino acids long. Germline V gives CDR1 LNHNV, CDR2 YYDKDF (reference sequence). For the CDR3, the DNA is TGTGCCAGCACTAGCGGCTCCTCCTACGAGCAGTACTTC. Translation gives CASTSGSSYEQYF.

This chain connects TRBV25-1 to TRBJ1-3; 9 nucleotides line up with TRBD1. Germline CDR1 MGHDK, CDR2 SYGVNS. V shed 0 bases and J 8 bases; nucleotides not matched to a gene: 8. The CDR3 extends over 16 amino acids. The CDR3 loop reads CASSEYRTGDTDTIYF. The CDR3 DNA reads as TGTGCCAGCAGTGAATATAGGACAGGGGATACGGACACCATATATTTT. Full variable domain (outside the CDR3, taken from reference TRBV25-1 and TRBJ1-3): EADIYQTPRYLVIGTGKKITLECSQTMGHDKMYWYQQDPGMELHLIHYSYGVNSTEKGDLSSESTVSRIRTEHFPLTLESARPSHTSQYLCASSEYRTGDTDTIYFGEGSWLTVV.

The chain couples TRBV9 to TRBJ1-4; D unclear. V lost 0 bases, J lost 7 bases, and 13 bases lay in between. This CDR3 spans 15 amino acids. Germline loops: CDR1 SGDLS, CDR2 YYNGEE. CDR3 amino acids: CASSVAGLRGEKLFF. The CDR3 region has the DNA TGTGCCAGCAGCGTAGCGGGCCTACGGGGTGAAAAACTGTTTTTT.

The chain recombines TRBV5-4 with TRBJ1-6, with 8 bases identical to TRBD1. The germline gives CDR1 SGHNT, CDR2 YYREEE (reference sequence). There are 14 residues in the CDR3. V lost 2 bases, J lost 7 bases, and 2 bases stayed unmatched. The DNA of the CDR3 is TGTGCCAGCAGCTTCCAGGGGGCGAATTCACCCCTCCACTTT. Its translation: CASSFQGANSPLHF.

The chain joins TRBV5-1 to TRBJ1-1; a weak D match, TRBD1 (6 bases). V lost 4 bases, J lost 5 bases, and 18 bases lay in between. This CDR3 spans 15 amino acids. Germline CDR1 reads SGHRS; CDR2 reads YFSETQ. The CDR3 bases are TGCGCCAGCAGCCCACGGACAGCCAGAGATACTGAAGCTTTCTTT. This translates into CASSPRTARDTEAFF.

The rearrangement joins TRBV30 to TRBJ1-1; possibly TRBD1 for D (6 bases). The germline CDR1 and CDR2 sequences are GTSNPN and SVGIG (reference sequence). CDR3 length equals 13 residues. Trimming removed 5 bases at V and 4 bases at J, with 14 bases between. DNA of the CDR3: TGTGCCTGGCAAACAGGGTCGGGCACTGAAGCTTTCTTT. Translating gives CAWQTGSGTEAFF.

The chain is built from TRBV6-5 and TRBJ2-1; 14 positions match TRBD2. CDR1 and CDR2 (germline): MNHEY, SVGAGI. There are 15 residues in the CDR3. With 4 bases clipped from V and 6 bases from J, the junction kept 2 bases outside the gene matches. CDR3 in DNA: TGTGCCAGCAGTTCCGGGACTAGCGGGAGCAATGAGCAGTTCTTC. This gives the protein CASSSGTSGSNEQFF.

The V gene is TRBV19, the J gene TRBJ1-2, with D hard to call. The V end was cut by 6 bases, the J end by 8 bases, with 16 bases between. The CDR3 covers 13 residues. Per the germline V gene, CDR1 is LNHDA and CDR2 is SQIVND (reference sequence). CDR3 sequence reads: CASRTGRVWGYTF. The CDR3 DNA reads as TGTGCCAGTAGAACTGGGAGGGTGTGGGGCTACACCTTC.

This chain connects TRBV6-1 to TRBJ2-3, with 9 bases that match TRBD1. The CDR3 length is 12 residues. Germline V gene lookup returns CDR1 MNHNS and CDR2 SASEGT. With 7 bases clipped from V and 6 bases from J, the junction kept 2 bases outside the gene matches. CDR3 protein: CASNRGRDTQYF. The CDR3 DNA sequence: TGTGCCAGCAACAGGGGGCGTGATACGCAGTATTTT.

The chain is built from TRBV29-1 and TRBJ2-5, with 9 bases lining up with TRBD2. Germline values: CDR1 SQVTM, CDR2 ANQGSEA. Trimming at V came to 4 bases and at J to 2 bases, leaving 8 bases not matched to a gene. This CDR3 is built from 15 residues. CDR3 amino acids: CSVAALAGLQETQYF. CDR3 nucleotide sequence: TGCAGCGTTGCCGCACTAGCGGGCCTTCAAGAGACCCAGTACTTC.

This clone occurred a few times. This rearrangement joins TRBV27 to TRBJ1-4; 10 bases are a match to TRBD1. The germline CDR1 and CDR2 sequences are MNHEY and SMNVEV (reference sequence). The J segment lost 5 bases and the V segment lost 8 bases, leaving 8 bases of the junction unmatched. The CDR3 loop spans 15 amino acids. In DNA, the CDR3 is TGTGCCAGCCGGACCCCGGGACAGGGGAATGAAAAACTGTTTTTT. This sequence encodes CASRTPGQGNEKLFF.

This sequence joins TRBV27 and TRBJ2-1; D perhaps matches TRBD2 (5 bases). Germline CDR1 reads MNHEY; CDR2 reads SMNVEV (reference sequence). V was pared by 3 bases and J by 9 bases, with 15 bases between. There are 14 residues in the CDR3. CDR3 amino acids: CASSLSASRIEQFF. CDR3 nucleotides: TGTGCCAGCAGTTTGTCGGCTAGCAGGATTGAGCAGTTCTTC.

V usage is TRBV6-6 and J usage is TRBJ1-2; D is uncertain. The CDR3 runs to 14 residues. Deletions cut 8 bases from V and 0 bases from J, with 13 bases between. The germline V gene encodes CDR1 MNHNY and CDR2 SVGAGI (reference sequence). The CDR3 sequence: CASSLPRANYGYTF. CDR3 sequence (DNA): TGTGCCAGCTCCTTACCTCGGGCTAACTATGGCTACACCTTC.